What follows are 9 T cell receptor beta chains derived from one specimen sequenced in a study of beta chain features in type 1 diabetes. Sequencing targeted expressed TCRB transcripts, as all isolated RNA had been reverse transcribed. Some clones are missing from TCRdb's copy, which holds only in-frame ones; the method was immunoSEQ multiplex PCR. This sample has about 320,000 clones, with around 13% found just once. The source material was central memory CD4+ T cells from blood. The receptors derive from a young man in good health.

This clone was seen only a few times. The chain couples TRBV5-4 to TRBJ2-3; 9 nucleotides align to TRBD2. The CDR3 has 15 amino acids. Looked up from germline, CDR1 is SGHNT and CDR2 is YYREEE (reference sequence). V lost 0 bases and J lost 3; bases outside the gene matches: 2. CDR3 in amino acids: CASSLGLAGTDTQYF. The CDR3 bases are TGTGCCAGCAGCTTGGGCCTAGCGGGGACAGATACGCAGTATTTT. Full variable domain (remainder filled in from reference TRBV5-4 and TRBJ2-3): ETGVTQSPTHLIKTRGQQVTLRCSSQSGHNTVSWYQQALGQGPQFIFQYYREEENGRGNFPPRFSGLQFPNYSSELNVNALELDDSALYLCASSLGLAGTDTQYFGPGTRLTVL.

The chain is built from TRBV19 and TRBJ1-5, with D unclear. Trimming took 5 bases from V and 3 from J, leaving 11 bases between them. Germline loops: CDR1 LNHDA, CDR2 SQIVND (reference sequence). The CDR3 loop spans 14 amino acids. The CDR3 coding sequence is TGTGCCAGTAGTCCGGCAGACACCAATCAGCCCCAGCATTTT. It yields the protein CASSPADTNQPQHF.

The rearrangement uses TRBV5-4 and TRBJ1-6, with D unresolved. There are 15 residues in the CDR3. Germline V gives CDR1 SGHNT, CDR2 YYREEE (reference sequence). V was shortened by 2 bases and J by 6 bases, with 12 bases between the two germline ends. The CDR3 protein is CASSLGWPINSPLHF. As DNA, the CDR3 is TGTGCCAGCAGCTTAGGCTGGCCGATTAATTCACCCCTCCACTTT.

CDR3 region: CASSRGAGGADTQYF. The CDR3 bases are TGTGCCAGCAGTAGGGGGGCGGGAGGAGCAGATACGCAGTATTTT. The chain is built from TRBV6-5 and TRBJ2-3, with 8 bases identical to TRBD2. Germline-derived CDR1 and CDR2 are MNHEY and SVGAGI. The CDR3 sequence is 15 residues long. Losses at the gene ends were 5 bases for V and 4 bases for J; bases not matched to a gene: 8.

This rearrangement joins TRBV7-2 to TRBJ2-5, with no clear D. The CDR3 contains 11 residues. The germline V gene encodes CDR1 SGHTA and CDR2 FQGNSA. V gave up 6 bases and J gave up 5 bases, with 7 bases separating them. CDR3 loop: CASRIGETQYF. For the CDR3, the DNA is TGTGCCAGCAGAATCGGTGAGACCCAGTACTTC.

This clone has more than one count but fewer than ten. The chain carries TRBV19 and TRBJ1-1; 10 bases fit TRBD1. Germline V gives CDR1 LNHDA, CDR2 SQIVND (reference sequence). CDR3 length: 14 amino acids. V was clipped by 5 bases and J by 5 bases; unmatched bases: 5. CDR3 residues: CASSYPGQGTEAFF. CDR3 bases: TGTGCCAGTAGTTACCCGGGACAGGGGACTGAAGCTTTCTTT.

This chain links TRBV11-3 with TRBJ2-1, with D maybe TRBD2 (5 bases). The length of the CDR3 is 12 residues. The germline CDR1 and CDR2 sequences are SGHNT and YENEEA. Trimming stripped 4 bases from V and 12 bases from J, with 13 bases between. CDR3 nucleotides: TGTGCCAGCAGCTCGAGTACCAGCGGGCAGTTCTTC. Translated: CASSSSTSGQFF.

This clone has just a few counts. The rearrangement uses TRBV4-1 and TRBJ2-1, with TRBD2 as a possible D gene (5 bases). The CDR3 is made up of 13 amino acids. Trimming shortened V by 7 bases and J by 3 bases, and 10 bases separated the two germline ends. Germline CDR1 and CDR2: MGHRA and YSYEKL. The CDR3 DNA is TGCGCCAGCACTCGGGGTAACTACAATGAGCAGTTCTTC. Amino acid sequence: CASTRGNYNEQFF.

This chain uses TRBV6-5 with TRBJ2-7; D is ambiguous. The CDR3 covers 12 residues. Trimming pared 0 bases from V and 6 bases from J, leaving 6 bases between. Germline CDR1 is MNHEY and CDR2 is SVGAGI. The CDR3 sequence: CASSYSVGEQYF. In DNA, the CDR3 is TGTGCCAGCAGTTACTCGGTGGGCGAGCAGTACTTC.